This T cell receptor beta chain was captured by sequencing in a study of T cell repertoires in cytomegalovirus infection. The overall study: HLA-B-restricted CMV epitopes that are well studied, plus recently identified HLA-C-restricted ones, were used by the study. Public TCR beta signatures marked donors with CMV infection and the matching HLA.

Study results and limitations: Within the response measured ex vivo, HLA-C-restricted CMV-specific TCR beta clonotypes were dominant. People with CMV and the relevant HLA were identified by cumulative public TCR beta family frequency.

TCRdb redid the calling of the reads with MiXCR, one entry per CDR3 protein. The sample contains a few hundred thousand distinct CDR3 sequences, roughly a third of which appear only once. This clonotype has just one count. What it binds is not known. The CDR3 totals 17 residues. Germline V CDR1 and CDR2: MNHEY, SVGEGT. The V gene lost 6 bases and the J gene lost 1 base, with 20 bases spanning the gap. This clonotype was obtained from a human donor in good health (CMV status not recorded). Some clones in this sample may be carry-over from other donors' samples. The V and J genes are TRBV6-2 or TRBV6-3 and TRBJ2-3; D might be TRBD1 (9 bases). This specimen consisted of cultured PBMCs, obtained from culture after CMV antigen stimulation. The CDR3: CASSKPTGGLGTDTQYF. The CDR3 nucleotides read TGTGCCAGCAGCAAGCCGACAGGGGGACTAGGCACAGATACGCAGTATTTT.